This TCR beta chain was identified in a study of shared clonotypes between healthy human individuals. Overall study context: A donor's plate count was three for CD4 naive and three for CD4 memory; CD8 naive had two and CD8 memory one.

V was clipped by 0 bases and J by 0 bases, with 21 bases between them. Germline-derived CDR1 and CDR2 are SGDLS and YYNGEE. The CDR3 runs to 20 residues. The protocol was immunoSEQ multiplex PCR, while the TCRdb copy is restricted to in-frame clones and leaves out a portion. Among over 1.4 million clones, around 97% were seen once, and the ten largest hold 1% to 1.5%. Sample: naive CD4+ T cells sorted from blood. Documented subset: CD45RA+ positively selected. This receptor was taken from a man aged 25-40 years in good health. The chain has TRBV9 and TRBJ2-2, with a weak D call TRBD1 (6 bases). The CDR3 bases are TGTGCCAGCAGCGTAGCCCCTCCGTCGACAGGTACGACGAACACCGGGGAGCTGTTTTTT. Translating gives CASSVAPPSTGTTNTGELFF.